What follows is one T cell receptor (beta chain) and its context. What it recognizes is unknown. Trimming at V came to 4 bases and at J to 2 bases, leaving 15 bases not matched to a gene. The germline CDR1 and CDR2 sequences are GTSNPN and SVGIG (reference sequence). The CDR3 length is 18 residues. The sequencing template was cDNA reverse transcribed from extracted RNA. The method was immunoSEQ multiplex PCR; TCRdb's version includes in-frame clones alone and lacks a portion of them. This sample has 180,000 or so clones; 67% occur once, and the top ten carry roughly an eighth. Lesional scalp punch biopsies and peripheral blood came from alopecia areata patients. This record comes from a study of CD8+ T cells in alopecia areata. Study in general: Twice daily, treated patients received 5 to 10 mg of oral tofacitinib. It was 6 to 18 months of tofacitinib, and then there were 6 months off drug. Findings and limits, study-wide: Compared with normal scalp, lesional scalp had higher clonality and more expanded CD8+ clones.

The source is a human donor with alopecia areata. The genes are TRBV30 and TRBJ2-3, with 10 nucleotides matching TRBD1. The sample in question was CD8+ T cells sorted from blood, obtained at week 0. The CDR3 is CAWTPGQGPNYHTDTQYF. CDR3 DNA: TGTGCCTGGACTCCGGGACAGGGGCCAAACTACCACACAGATACGCAGTATTTT.